The clone carrying this T cell receptor beta chain appeared a few times. The antigen is not known. TCR beta libraries were prepared from cDNA with unique molecular identifiers. TCRdb itself ran the PCR reads through MiXCR, one entry per CDR3 protein. The table records about 430,000 distinct CDR3 sequences, more than 30% of them present only once. The data originate from a study of post-analysis software for immune sequencing data. The CDR3 has 16 amino acids. After removal of 4 bases from V and 9 bases from J, the junction contained 14 bases not matched to a gene. Germline V gene lookup returns CDR1 SGHRS and CDR2 YFSETQ. Study-wide points: A few TRBV segments were significantly more frequent in patients than in controls. TRBV5-6, TRBV5-1 and TRBV20-1 were among these segments. Analysis by F measure revealed that same-batch samples clustered strongly together.

Material for sequencing was blood. The V call is TRBV5-1, the J call TRBJ2-1; 9 nucleotides match TRBD2. This sequence was found in a girl aged 2 to 9 with multiple sclerosis. The CDR3 sequence is CASSPHGTSPPGEQFF. For the CDR3, the DNA is TGCGCCAGCAGCCCGCACGGGACTAGCCCCCCGGGTGAGCAGTTCTTC.